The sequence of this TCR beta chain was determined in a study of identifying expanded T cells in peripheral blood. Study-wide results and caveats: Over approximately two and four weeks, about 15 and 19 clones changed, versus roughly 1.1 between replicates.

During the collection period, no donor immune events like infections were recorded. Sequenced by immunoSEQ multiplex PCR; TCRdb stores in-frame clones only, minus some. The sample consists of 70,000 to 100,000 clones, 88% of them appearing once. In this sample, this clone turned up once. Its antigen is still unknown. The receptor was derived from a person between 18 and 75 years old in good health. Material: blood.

The DNA for the CDR3 is TGTGCCAGCAGCGTCGACAGCATAGGTGAAAAACTGTTTTTT. It translates to CASSVDSIGEKLFF. This chain connects TRBV9 to TRBJ1-4, with D perhaps TRBD1 (5 bases). V dropped 2 bases and J dropped 7 bases, with 12 bases sitting between them. CDR3 length: 14 residues. Germline lookup yields CDR1 SGDLS and CDR2 YYNGEE.